The present entry profiles one TCR beta chain with its context. The sample is drawn from a study of blood T cell repertoires in COVID-19. On the study more broadly: Collection of acute and convalescent COVID-19 samples took place in the United States, Italy and Spain.

Authors' analysis steps: Counts of nucleated cells, estimated from reference gene primer amplification, were obtained. Clones were sequenced by immunoSEQ multiplex PCR, and TCRdb holds only the in-frame ones, with some missing. V, J and clone size were drawn from that table, and D and trimming were deduced from the DNA. The sample carries about 130,000 clones, 70% to 85% recorded once. This CDR3 has 16 amino acids. Germline CDR1 reads SGDLS; CDR2 reads YYNGEE. V was trimmed by 1 base and J by 0 bases, leaving 11 bases between them. The V call is TRBV9, the J call TRBJ1-3; tentatively, D is TRBD1 (6 bases). This TCR came from a woman aged 55-69 years with acute or convalescent COVID-19. Specimen: peripheral blood. DNA of the CDR3: TGTGCCAGCAGCGTAATGGGAGGGGGCTCTGGAAACACCATATATTTT. As protein: CASSVMGGGSGNTIYF.